These 11 T cell receptor beta chains were all obtained from the same sample, sequenced in a study of regulatory T cells in long-lasting Graves disease. Time point defined: persistent/refractory GD, antithyroid drugs over 5 years with positive TRAb. RNA extracted from PBMCs served as the sequencing template. HTBI primers from iRepertoire and Arm-PCR of CDR3 regions yielded the TCR beta libraries. TCRdb recomputed calls from the multiplex PCR reads with MiXCR, one row per CDR3 protein. This sample carries some 300,000 distinct CDR3 sequences, 20% to 25% of them seen once, and the ten largest clones take approximately 53%. The sample in question was peripheral blood mononuclear cells (PBMCs), obtained when the disease was refractory, from a patient treated with antithyroid drugs. The receptors originated from a female donor with Graves disease.

This clonotype occurred many times. The chain links TRBV12-3 or TRBV12-4 to TRBJ2-7; TRBD2 matches 7 bases. After removal of 6 bases from V and 4 bases from J, the junction contained 3 bases not matched to a gene. The CDR3 runs to 12 residues. The CDR3, as DNA: TGTGCCAGCAGCCGTAGCGGGTACGAGCAGTACTTC. Translated: CASSRSGYEQYF.

V usage is TRBV18 and J usage is TRBJ2-5, with a tentative D call TRBD2 (6 bases). V shed 1 base and J shed 3 bases, with 18 bases lying between them. Looked up from germline, CDR1 is KGHSH and CDR2 is LQKENI. The CDR3 loop spans 17 amino acids. The CDR3 loop is CASSPLFRAGLEETQYF. The DNA of the CDR3 is TGTGCCAGCTCACCACTCTTCAGGGCGGGACTGGAAGAGACCCAGTACTTC.

The chain recombines TRBV4-3 with TRBJ2-2; 7 positions match TRBD1. The V segment lost 2 bases and the J segment 6 bases; nucleotides outside the gene matches: 3. This CDR3 spans 14 amino acids. From germline, CDR1 is LGHNA and CDR2 YSLEER. In nucleotides, the CDR3 is TGCGCCAGCAGCCAAAACAGGGGCCCCGGGGAGCTGTTTTTT. This translates into CASSQNRGPGELFF.

This rearrangement joins TRBV29-1 to TRBJ2-5, with D perhaps matching TRBD1 (6 bases). CDR1 SQVTM and CDR2 ANQGSEA come from the germline V gene. The CDR3 has 11 amino acids. V was shortened by 8 bases and J by 4 bases, with 11 bases between the two germline ends. CDR3 sequence: CSSIGGETQYF. CDR3 nucleotide sequence: TGCAGCAGTATAGGGGGAGAGACCCAGTACTTC.

This clonotype was observed a few times. The CDR3 region is CASSSLHSNSPLHF. The CDR3 DNA sequence: TGTGCCAGCAGTTCCCTCCACAGTAATTCACCCCTCCACTTT. The rearrangement joins TRBV27 to TRBJ1-6; D unclear. The CDR3 is 14 residues long. V gave up 4 bases and J gave up 6 bases, with 10 bases separating them. Per the germline V gene, CDR1 is MNHEY and CDR2 is SMNVEV (reference sequence).

The V call is TRBV29-1, the J call TRBJ1-1, with TRBD1 identical over 7 bases. The V segment lost 7 bases and the J segment 1 base; nucleotides outside the gene matches: 3. Germline V lookup: CDR1 SQVTM, CDR2 ANQGSEA. The CDR3 loop spans 12 amino acids. Here the CDR3 DNA reads TGCAGCGACTACAGGGGGAACACTGAAGCTTTCTTT. The encoded protein is CSDYRGNTEAFF. The full variable domain, completed using reference TRBV29-1 and TRBJ1-1, is SAVISQKPSRDICQRGTSLTIQCQVDSQVTMMFWYRQQPGQSLTLIATANQGSEATYESGFVIDKFPISRPNLTFSTLTVSNMSPEDSSIYLCSDYRGNTEAFFGQGTRLTVV.

This clonotype was detected many times. The chain recombines TRBV7-9 with TRBJ1-2, with D maybe TRBD1 (5 bases). The CDR3 extends over 13 amino acids. V gave up 5 bases and J gave up 4 bases, with 11 bases separating them. CDR1 and CDR2 (germline): SEHNR, FQNEAQ (reference sequence). DNA for the CDR3: TGTGCCAGCAGCCACAGGCAAGGCTATGGCTACACCTTC. Its protein is CASSHRQGYGYTF.

This clonotype was found many times. The chain joins TRBV12-3 or TRBV12-4 to TRBJ2-7, with 7 bases lining up with TRBD2. This CDR3 is 16 amino acids long. Trimming took 3 bases from V and 1 from J; bases not matched to a gene: 9. CDR3 sequence reads: CASSFQWASGSYEQYF. In nucleotides, the CDR3 is TGTGCCAGCAGTTTTCAGTGGGCTAGCGGATCCTACGAGCAGTACTTC.

The gene calls are TRBV20-1 and TRBJ2-3; 11 positions match TRBD2. Unmatched junction bases numbered 4, after V lost 1 base and J lost 7 bases. The CDR3 has 14 amino acids. Germline-derived CDR1 and CDR2 are DFQATT and SNEGSKA (reference sequence). In DNA form, the CDR3 reads TGCAGTGCTAGAGGGACTAGCGGGTGGTATACGCAGTATTTT. Residues: CSARGTSGWYTQYF.

This clonotype has at least ten counts. The chain recombines TRBV7-9 with TRBJ2-7, with no clear D. Trimming left V 2 bases short and J 1 base short, with 6 bases between. Germline CDR1 is SEHNR and CDR2 is FQNEAQ (reference sequence). The CDR3 contains 13 residues. CDR3 amino acids: CASSLKGSYEQYF. CDR3 DNA sequence: TGTGCCAGCAGCTTAAAGGGATCCTACGAGCAGTACTTC. The full variable domain, completed using reference TRBV7-9 and TRBJ2-7, is DTGVSQNPRHKITKRGQNVTFRCDPISEHNRLYWYRQTLGQGPEFLTYFQNEAQLEKSRLLSDRFSAERPKGSFSTLEIQRTEQGDSAMYLCASSLKGSYEQYFGPGTRLTVT.

This clonotype was seen only once. The chain combines TRBV20-1 with TRBJ2-2, with TRBD2 identical over 13 bases. CDR1 is DFQATT, CDR2 SNEGSKA, per germline (reference sequence). Trimming cost V 0 bases and J 5 bases; bases outside gene matches: 3. The CDR3 runs 16 residues. The chain's CDR3 is CSAREPGLAGTGELFF. The CDR3 bases are TGCAGTGCTAGAGAGCCGGGACTAGCGGGAACCGGGGAGCTGTTTTTT.